The source of this T cell receptor (beta chain) is a study of blood T cell repertoires in COVID-19. Study-level background: COVID-19 samples, acute and convalescent, were from the United States, Italy and Spain.

Original processing notes: Nucleated cell counts were estimated from reference gene primer amplification. Using immunoSEQ multiplex PCR, the repertoire was profiled, and TCRdb retains in-frame clones only, with some absent. V, J and clone size are taken as reported in that table, and D and trimming were inferred from the DNA itself. The repertoire includes 250,000 to 400,000 clones, 90% of them detected once, and 2.5% to 3.5% sits in the top ten. From germline, CDR1 is SGHTA and CDR2 FQGTGA. The V segment lost 5 bases and the J segment 2 bases; nucleotides outside the gene matches: 9. This CDR3 contains 16 residues.

The gene calls are TRBV7-3 and TRBJ2-1; 7 bases agree with TRBD1. The specimen was peripheral blood. The source is a woman in her twenties or thirties with COVID-19, enrolled during active disease. The CDR3: CASSPPGTEPYNEQFF. In nucleotides, the CDR3 is TGTGCCAGCAGCCCCCCCGGGACAGAGCCCTACAATGAGCAGTTCTTC. The full variable domain, completed using reference TRBV7-3 and TRBJ2-1, is GAGVSQTPSNKVTEKGKYVELRCDPISGHTALYWYRQSLGQGPEFLIYFQGTGAADDSGLPNDRFFAVRPEGSVSTLKIQRTERGDSAVYLCASSPPGTEPYNEQFFGPGTRLTVL.